Presented here are 17 T cell receptor beta chains from one specimen sequenced in a study of T-cell memory formation after mild COVID-19. A single record per CDR3 protein comes from TCRdb applying MiXCR to the 5' RACE reads. The table includes 190,000 or so distinct CDR3 sequences, about 20% detected once. Sequenced input: PBMCs or a T cell subset sorted from them (not recorded which). Every receptor here comes from an adult woman who had mild COVID-19 (a few samples of this study predate the infection). Cell type and time point are not known.

The CDR3 loop is CASSFEGYTDTQYF. The DNA for the CDR3 is TGCGCCAGCAGCTTTGAAGGCTACACAGATACGCAGTATTTT. The rearrangement joins TRBV5-1 to TRBJ2-3; D uncertain. There are 14 residues in the CDR3. Trimming shortened V by 2 bases and J by 2 bases, and 9 bases separated the two germline ends. Germline V gene lookup returns CDR1 SGHRS and CDR2 YFSETQ.

In this sample, this clonotype turned up many times. CDR3 sequence: CASSQAFNEKLFF. Written as DNA, the CDR3 is TGTGCCAGCAGCCAGGCATTTAATGAAAAACTGTTTTTT. The J gene is TRBJ1-4, the V gene TRBV3-1; D unresolved. CDR1 is LGHDT and CDR2 is YNNKEL in the germline V gene (reference sequence). The CDR3 spans 13 residues. Trimming left V 3 bases short and J 4 bases short, with 6 bases between.

The rearrangement uses TRBV9 and TRBJ2-7; 8 bases are a match to TRBD1. There are 13 residues in the CDR3. The germline V gene has CDR1 SGDLS and CDR2 YYNGEE. The ends lost 1 base at V and 5 bases at J; junction bases unmatched: 2. CDR3 in amino acids: CASSVQGAHEQYF. DNA of the CDR3: TGTGCCAGCAGCGTACAGGGGGCACACGAGCAGTACTTC.

This clonotype was found a few times. CDR3 loop: CASSSLKGDQETQYF. The CDR3 DNA is TGTGCCAGCAGCTCCCTCAAAGGGGACCAAGAGACCCAGTACTTC. V and J are TRBV7-9 and TRBJ2-5, with a possible D match to TRBD1 (5 bases). This CDR3 is 15 amino acids long. Trimming pared 4 bases from V and 0 bases from J, leaving 12 bases between. CDR1 and CDR2 from the germline V gene are SEHNR and FQNEAQ (reference sequence).

The chain carries TRBV11-3 and TRBJ2-3, with D tentatively TRBD1 (5 bases). V lost 4 bases, J lost 1 base, and 12 bases lay in between. This CDR3 comprises 15 residues. Germline CDR1 is SGHNT and CDR2 is YENEEA. In nucleotides, the CDR3 is TGTGCCAGCAGCTCCAGGGAATGGGGCACAGATACGCAGTATTTT. This codes for CASSSREWGTDTQYF. The variable domain in full, completed from reference TRBV11-3 and TRBJ2-3, reads EAGVVQSPRYKIIEKKQPVAFWCNPISGHNTLYWYLQNLGQGPELLIRYENEEAVDDSQLPKDRFSAERLKGVDSTLKIQPAELGDSAVYLCASSSREWGTDTQYFGPGTRLTVL.

This clonotype was seen a few times. J is TRBJ2-7 and V is TRBV2; 8 positions agree with TRBD1. With 1 base clipped from V and 3 bases from J, the junction kept 5 bases outside the gene matches. Germline V lookup: CDR1 SNHLY, CDR2 FYNNEI. This CDR3 is 15 amino acids long. The CDR3 is CASSEVSQGGYEQYF. CDR3 sequence (DNA): TGTGCCAGCAGTGAAGTATCACAGGGGGGCTACGAGCAGTACTTC.

The CDR3 loop is CASSVGQGAVDTQYF. In DNA form, the CDR3 reads TGTGCCAGCAGCGTTGGACAGGGGGCCGTAGATACGCAGTATTTT. The genes are TRBV9 and TRBJ2-3, with 11 bases identical to TRBD1. This CDR3 region has 15 residues. CDR1 and CDR2 from the germline V gene are SGDLS and YYNGEE. Losses at the gene ends were 2 bases for V and 5 bases for J; bases not matched to a gene: 4.

There are many counts of this clonotype. The CDR3 here is CASSHRVAATQSTDTQYF. The CDR3 DNA reads as TGTGCCAGCAGTCACAGAGTCGCGGCTACCCAAAGCACAGATACGCAGTATTTT. V gene TRBV12-3 or TRBV12-4 combines with J gene TRBJ2-3; D call uncertain. V was clipped by 5 bases and J by 0 bases, with 21 bases between them. The CDR3 contains 18 residues.

Regarding this clonotype: The junction differs from germline at one of its ends, possibly a read error. This chain uses TRBV7-7 with TRBJ2-5; possible D gene TRBD1, 7 bases. CDR1 is SSHAT, CDR2 FNYEAQ, per germline (reference sequence). CDR3 length: 17 residues. The CDR3 sequence: CASSLLPYRGLQETQYF. CDR3 bases: TGTGCTAGCAGCTTGCTTCCCTACAGGGGACTCCAAGAGACCCAGTACTTC.

This clonotype has just a few counts. The genes are TRBV12-3 or TRBV12-4 and TRBJ2-1, with D unresolved. V gave up 2 bases and J gave up 4 bases, with 6 bases separating them. This CDR3 contains 13 residues. The CDR3 loop is CASSLTVYNEQFF. CDR3 nucleotides: TGTGCCAGCAGTTTAACGGTATACAATGAGCAGTTCTTC.

The gene calls are TRBV6-2 or TRBV6-3 and TRBJ2-3; D might be TRBD1 or TRBD2, each matching 6 bases. Trimming left V 6 bases short and J 8 bases short, with 15 bases between. The V gene's germline CDR1 is MNHEY and CDR2 SVGEGT. This CDR3 has 13 residues. The CDR3 is CASSYGGGTTQYF. DNA for the CDR3: TGTGCCAGCAGCTACGGAGGGGGGACTACGCAGTATTTT.

The chain is built from TRBV6-5 and TRBJ2-3; D gene uncertain. CDR1 is MNHEY, CDR2 SVGAGI, per germline. The CDR3 sequence is 16 residues long. V lost 3 bases to trimming and J lost 4 bases, with 17 bases between them. CDR3 DNA: TGTGCCAGCAGTTATAGTGAAGAGCGAAGAGCAGATACGCAGTATTTT. Protein sequence: CASSYSEERRADTQYF.

The chain has TRBV5-4 and TRBJ1-4; D not certain. Germline CDR1 is SGHNT and CDR2 is YYREEE (reference sequence). The V end lost 5 bases, the J end lost 6 bases, and 11 bases lay between the germline ends. The CDR3 has 13 amino acids. The CDR3 protein is CASRAAPDEKLFF. CDR3 nucleotide sequence: TGTGCCAGCAGGGCAGCGCCGGATGAAAAACTGTTTTTT. Full variable domain (outside the CDR3, taken from reference TRBV5-4 and TRBJ1-4): ETGVTQSPTHLIKTRGQQVTLRCSSQSGHNTVSWYQQALGQGPQFIFQYYREEENGRGNFPPRFSGLQFPNYSSELNVNALELDDSALYLCASRAAPDEKLFFGSGTQLSVL.

This clonotype was seen a handful of times. This chain links TRBV5-1 with TRBJ1-2; unclear D gene. The CDR3 is 17 residues long. Trimming removed 0 bases from V and 5 bases from J, with 20 bases in between. The germline V gene encodes CDR1 SGHRS and CDR2 YFSETQ. The CDR3 here is CASSLDQARSSQYGYTF. CDR3 nucleotides: TGCGCCAGCAGCTTGGACCAGGCACGGTCCAGTCAGTATGGCTACACCTTC.

The chain employs TRBV7-9 and TRBJ2-3; D unresolved. The CDR3 covers 14 residues. CDR1 SEHNR and CDR2 FQNEAQ come from the germline V gene (reference sequence). Trimming stripped 2 bases from V and 0 bases from J, with 6 bases between. The CDR3 spells CASSLSRSTDTQYF. The DNA of the CDR3 is TGTGCCAGCAGCTTAAGCCGAAGCACAGATACGCAGTATTTT. The whole variable domain, filled in from reference TRBV7-9 and TRBJ2-3, reads DTGVSQNPRHKITKRGQNVTFRCDPISEHNRLYWYRQTLGQGPEFLTYFQNEAQLEKSRLLSDRFSAERPKGSFSTLEIQRTEQGDSAMYLCASSLSRSTDTQYFGPGTRLTVL.

In this sample, this clonotype turned up a few times. This chain joins TRBV5-1 and TRBJ2-6, with D unclear. The CDR3 is 15 residues long. V lost 4 bases and J 0 bases, leaving 8 bases between the germline ends. The germline V gene has CDR1 SGHRS and CDR2 YFSETQ. CDR3 coding DNA: TGCGCCAGCAGCGGCGGCCACTCTGGGGCCAACGTCCTGACTTTC. This encodes CASSGGHSGANVLTF.

The V call is TRBV5-6, the J call TRBJ2-7; the match to TRBD1 covers 9 bases. Germline values: CDR1 SGHDT, CDR2 YYEEEE. V was pared by 0 bases and J by 2 bases, with 6 bases of the junction left unmatched. The length of the CDR3 is 16 residues. The CDR3 loop is CASSLETGGIAYEQYF. DNA for the CDR3: TGTGCCAGCAGCTTGGAGACAGGGGGGATAGCCTACGAGCAGTACTTC.